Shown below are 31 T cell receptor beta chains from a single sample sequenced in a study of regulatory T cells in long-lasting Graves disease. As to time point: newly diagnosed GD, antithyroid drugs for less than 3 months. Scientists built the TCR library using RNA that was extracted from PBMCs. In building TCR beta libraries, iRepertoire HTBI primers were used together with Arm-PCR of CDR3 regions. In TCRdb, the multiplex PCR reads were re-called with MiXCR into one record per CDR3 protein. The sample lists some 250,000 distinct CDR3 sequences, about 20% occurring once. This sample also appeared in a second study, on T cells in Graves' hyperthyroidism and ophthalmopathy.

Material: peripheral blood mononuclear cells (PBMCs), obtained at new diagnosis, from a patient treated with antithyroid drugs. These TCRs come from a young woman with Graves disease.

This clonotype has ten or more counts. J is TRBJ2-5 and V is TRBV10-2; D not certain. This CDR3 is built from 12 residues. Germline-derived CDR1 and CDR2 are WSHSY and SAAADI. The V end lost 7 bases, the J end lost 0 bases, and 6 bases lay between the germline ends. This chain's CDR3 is CASNDNQETQYF. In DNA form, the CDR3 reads TGCGCCAGCAATGACAACCAAGAGACCCAGTACTTC.

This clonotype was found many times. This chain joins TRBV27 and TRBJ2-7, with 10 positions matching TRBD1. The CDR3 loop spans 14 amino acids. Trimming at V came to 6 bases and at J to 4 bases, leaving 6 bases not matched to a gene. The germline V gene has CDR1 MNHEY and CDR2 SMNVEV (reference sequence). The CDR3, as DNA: TGTGCCAGCAGCGTAGACAGGGGGCGATACGAGCAGTACTTC. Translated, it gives CASSVDRGRYEQYF.

This CDR3 reads CASSGGATSGANVLTF. DNA for the CDR3: TGTGCCAGTAGCGGGGGGGCTACCTCTGGGGCCAACGTCCTGACTTTC. The chain carries TRBV25-1 and TRBJ2-6, with TRBD2 matching over 11 bases. After removal of 9 bases from V and 0 bases from J, the junction contained 4 bases not matched to a gene. This CDR3 is built from 16 residues. CDR1 is MGHDK and CDR2 is SYGVNS in the germline V gene.

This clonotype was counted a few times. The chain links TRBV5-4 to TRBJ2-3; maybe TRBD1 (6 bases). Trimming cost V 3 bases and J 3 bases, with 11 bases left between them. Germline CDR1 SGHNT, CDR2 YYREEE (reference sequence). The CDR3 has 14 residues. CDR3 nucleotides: TGTGCCAGCAGCTCTCCAAGGGGGACAGATACGCAGTATTTT. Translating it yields CASSSPRGTDTQYF.

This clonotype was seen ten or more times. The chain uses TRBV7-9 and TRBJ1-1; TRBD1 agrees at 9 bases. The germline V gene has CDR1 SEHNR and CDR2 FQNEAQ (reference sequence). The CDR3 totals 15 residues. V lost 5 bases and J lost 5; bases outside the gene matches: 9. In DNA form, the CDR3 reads TGTGCCAGCAGCGCCTGGGGACAGGGTTGGACTGAAGCTTTCTTT. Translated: CASSAWGQGWTEAFF.

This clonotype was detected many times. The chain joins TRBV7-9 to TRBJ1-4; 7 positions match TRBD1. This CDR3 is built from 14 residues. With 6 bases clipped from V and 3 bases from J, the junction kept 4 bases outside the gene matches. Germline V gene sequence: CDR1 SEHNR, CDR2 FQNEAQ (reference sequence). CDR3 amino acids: CASSWDRANEKLFF. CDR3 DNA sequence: TGTGCCAGCAGTTGGGACAGAGCTAATGAAAAACTGTTTTTT.

As DNA, the CDR3 is TGTGCCAGCTCAACCGGGACAGGGGACACTGAAGCTTTCTTT. Translation: CASSTGTGDTEAFF. The chain joins TRBV18 to TRBJ1-1; 10 positions match TRBD1. Looked up from germline, CDR1 is KGHSH and CDR2 is LQKENI. This CDR3 has 14 residues. V shed 5 bases, J shed 3 bases, and the junction held 3 bases outside the gene matches.

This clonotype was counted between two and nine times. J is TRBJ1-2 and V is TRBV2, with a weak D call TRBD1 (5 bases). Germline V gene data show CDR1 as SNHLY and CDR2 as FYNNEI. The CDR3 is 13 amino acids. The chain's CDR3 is CVQGRGGEYGYTF. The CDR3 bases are TGTGTCCAAGGGAGGGGCGGAGAGTATGGCTACACCTTC.

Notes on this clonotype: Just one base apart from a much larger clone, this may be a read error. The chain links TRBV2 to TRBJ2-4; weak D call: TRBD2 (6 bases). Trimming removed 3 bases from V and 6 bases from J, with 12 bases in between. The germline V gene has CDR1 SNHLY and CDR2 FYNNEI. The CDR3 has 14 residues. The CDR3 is CASSDCVGGNIQYF. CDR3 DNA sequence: TGTGCCAGCAGTGATTGTGTGGGGGGAAACATTCAGTACTTC.

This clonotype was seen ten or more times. The CDR3 here is CASSLARGSEQYF. In nucleotides, the CDR3 is TGTGCCAGCAGTTTAGCACGCGGATCTGAGCAGTACTTC. The chain combines TRBV12-3 or TRBV12-4 with TRBJ2-7; D is unclear. CDR3 length: 13 residues. Trimming removed 0 bases at V and 7 bases at J, with 10 bases between.

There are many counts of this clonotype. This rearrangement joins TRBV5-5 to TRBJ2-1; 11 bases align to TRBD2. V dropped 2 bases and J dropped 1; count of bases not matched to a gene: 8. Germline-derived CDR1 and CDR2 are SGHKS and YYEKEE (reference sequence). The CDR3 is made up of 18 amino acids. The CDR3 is CASSLRASGGPSYNEQFF. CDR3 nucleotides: TGTGCCAGCAGCTTACGTGCTAGCGGGGGGCCTTCCTACAATGAGCAGTTCTTC.

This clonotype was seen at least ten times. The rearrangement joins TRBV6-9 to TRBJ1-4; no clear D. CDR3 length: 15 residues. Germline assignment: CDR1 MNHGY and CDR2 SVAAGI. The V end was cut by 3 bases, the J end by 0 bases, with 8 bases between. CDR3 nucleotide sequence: TGTGCCAGCAGTTACTCTGAAGCAACTAATGAAAAACTGTTTTTT. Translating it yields CASSYSEATNEKLFF.

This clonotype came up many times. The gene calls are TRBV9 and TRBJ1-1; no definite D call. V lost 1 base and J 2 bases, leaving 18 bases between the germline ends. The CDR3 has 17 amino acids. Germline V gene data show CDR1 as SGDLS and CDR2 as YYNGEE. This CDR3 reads CASSVSSGREINTEAFF. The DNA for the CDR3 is TGTGCCAGCAGCGTATCGTCAGGCCGGGAGATCAACACTGAAGCTTTCTTT.

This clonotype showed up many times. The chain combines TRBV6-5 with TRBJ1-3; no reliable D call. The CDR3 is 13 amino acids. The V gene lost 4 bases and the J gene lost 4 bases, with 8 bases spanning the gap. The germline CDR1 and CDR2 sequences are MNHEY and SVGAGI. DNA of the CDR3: TGTGCCAGCAGTTTGGTCGCCGGAAACACCATATATTTT. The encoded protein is CASSLVAGNTIYF.

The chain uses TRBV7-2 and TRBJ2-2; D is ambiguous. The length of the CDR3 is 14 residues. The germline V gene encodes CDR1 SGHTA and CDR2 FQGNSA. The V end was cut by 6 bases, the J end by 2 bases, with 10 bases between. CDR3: CASSYRRNTGELFF. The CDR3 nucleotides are TGTGCCAGCAGTTATAGGCGAAACACCGGGGAGCTGTTTTTT.

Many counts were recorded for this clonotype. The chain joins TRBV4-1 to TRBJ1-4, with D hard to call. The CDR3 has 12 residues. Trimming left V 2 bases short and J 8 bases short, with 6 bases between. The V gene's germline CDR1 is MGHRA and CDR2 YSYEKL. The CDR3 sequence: CASSQSMEKLFF. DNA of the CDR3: TGCGCCAGCAGCCAATCAATGGAAAAACTGTTTTTT.

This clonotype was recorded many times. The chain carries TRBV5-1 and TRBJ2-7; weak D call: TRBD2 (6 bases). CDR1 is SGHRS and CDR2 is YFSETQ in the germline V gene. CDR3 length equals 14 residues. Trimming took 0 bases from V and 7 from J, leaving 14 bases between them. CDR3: CASSLDNPGREQYF. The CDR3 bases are TGCGCCAGCAGCTTGGATAATCCGGGGAGGGAGCAGTACTTC.

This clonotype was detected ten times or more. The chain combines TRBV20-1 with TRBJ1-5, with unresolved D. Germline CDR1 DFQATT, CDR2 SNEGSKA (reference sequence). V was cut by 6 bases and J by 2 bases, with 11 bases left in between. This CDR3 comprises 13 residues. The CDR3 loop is CSAKGGGNQPQHF. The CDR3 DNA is TGCAGTGCCAAGGGTGGTGGCAATCAGCCCCAGCATTTT.

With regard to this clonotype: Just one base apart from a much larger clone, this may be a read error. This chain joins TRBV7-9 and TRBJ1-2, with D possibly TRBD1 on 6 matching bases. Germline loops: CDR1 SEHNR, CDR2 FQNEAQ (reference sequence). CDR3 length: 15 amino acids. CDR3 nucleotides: TGTGCCAGCAGTCGACCAGGGGCGGGACTCTATGGCCACACCTTC. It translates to CASSRPGAGLYGHTF.

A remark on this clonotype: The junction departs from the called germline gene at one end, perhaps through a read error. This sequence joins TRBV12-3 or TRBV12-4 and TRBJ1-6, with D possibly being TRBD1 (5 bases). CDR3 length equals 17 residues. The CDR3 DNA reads TGTGCCAACAGTTCCCGTTATGGGGCAGTAAATAATTCACCCCTCCACTTT. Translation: CANSSRYGAVNNSPLHF.

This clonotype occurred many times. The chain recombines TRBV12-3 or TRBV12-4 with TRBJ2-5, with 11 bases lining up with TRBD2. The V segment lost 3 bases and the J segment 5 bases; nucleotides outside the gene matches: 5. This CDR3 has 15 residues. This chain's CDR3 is CASSFILAGGETQYF. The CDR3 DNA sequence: TGTGCCAGCAGTTTTATCCTAGCGGGGGGTGAGACCCAGTACTTC.

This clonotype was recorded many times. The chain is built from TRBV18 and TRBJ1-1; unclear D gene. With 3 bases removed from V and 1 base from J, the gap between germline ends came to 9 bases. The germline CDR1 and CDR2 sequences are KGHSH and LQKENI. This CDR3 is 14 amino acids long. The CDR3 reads CASSPPNRNTEAFF. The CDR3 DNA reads TGTGCCAGCTCACCCCCGAACCGGAACACTGAAGCTTTCTTT. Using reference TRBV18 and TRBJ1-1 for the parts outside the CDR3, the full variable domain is NAGVMQNPRHLVRRRGQEARLRCSPMKGHSHVYWYRQLPEEGLKFMVYLQKENIIDESGMPKERFSAEFPKEGPSILRIQQVVRGDSAAYFCASSPPNRNTEAFFGQGTRLTVV.

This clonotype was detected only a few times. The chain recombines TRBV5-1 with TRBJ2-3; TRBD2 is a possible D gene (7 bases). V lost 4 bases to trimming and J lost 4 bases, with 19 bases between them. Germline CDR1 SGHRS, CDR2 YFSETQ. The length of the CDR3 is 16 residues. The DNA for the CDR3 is TGCGCCAGCAGCCCCTTGAAGGGGGGGGTTTCAGATACGCAGTATTTT. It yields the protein CASSPLKGGVSDTQYF.

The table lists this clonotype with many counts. The CDR3 nucleotides read TGTGCCAGCAGCAACAGGGTCAACTACAATGAGCAGTTCTTC. Its protein product is CASSNRVNYNEQFF. This rearrangement joins TRBV12-3 or TRBV12-4 to TRBJ2-1, with D perhaps TRBD1 (6 bases). This CDR3 is built from 14 residues. Trimming took off 6 bases at V and 3 bases at J, with 12 bases between the two ends.

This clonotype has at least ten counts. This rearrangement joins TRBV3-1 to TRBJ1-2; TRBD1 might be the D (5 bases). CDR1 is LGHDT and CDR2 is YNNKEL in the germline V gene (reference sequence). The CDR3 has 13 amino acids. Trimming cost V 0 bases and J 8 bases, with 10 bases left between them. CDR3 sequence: CASSQEGVSGYTF. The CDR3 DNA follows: TGTGCCAGCAGCCAAGAGGGGGTGAGCGGCTACACCTTC.

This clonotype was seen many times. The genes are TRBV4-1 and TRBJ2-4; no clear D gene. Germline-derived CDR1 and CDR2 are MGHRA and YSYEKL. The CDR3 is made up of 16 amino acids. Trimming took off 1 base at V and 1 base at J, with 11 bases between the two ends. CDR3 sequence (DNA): TGCGCCAGCAGCCAAGTGGGCGTTACGGCCAAAAACATTCAGTACTTC. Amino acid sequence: CASSQVGVTAKNIQYF.

For the CDR3, the DNA is TGTGCCAGCAGCTCCACTACTCGCGGGACCCAGTACTTC. Translating gives CASSSTTRGTQYF. The genes are TRBV28 and TRBJ2-5, with unresolved D. Trimming took 6 bases from V and 7 from J, leaving 15 bases between them. This CDR3 spans 13 amino acids. Germline V gene data show CDR1 as MDHEN and CDR2 as SYDVKM. Full variable domain (missing parts from reference TRBV28 and TRBJ2-5): DVKVTQSSRYLVKRTGEKVFLECVQDMDHENMFWYRQDPGLGLRLIYFSYDVKMKEKGDIPEGYSVSREKKERFSLILESASTNQTSMYLCASSSTTRGTQYFGPGTRLLVL.

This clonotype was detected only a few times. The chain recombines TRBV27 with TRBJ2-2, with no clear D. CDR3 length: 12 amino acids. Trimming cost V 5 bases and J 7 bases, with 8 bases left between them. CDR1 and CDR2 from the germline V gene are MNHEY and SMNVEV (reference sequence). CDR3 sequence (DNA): TGTGCCAGCAGTAGAAACGGCGGGGAGCTGTTTTTT. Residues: CASSRNGGELFF.

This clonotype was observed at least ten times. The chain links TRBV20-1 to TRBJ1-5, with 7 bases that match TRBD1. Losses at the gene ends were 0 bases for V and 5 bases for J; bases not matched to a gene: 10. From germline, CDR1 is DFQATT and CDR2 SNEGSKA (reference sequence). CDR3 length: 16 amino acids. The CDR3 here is CSARDETTQGDQPQHF. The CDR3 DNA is TGCAGTGCTAGAGATGAAACGACTCAGGGGGATCAGCCCCAGCATTTT.

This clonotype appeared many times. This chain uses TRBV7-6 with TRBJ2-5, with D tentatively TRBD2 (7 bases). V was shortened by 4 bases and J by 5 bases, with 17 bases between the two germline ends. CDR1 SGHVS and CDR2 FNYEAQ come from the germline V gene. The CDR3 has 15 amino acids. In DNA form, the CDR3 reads TGTGCCAGCAGCTCCCTGGGAGGGGGTACGGAGACCCAGTACTTC. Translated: CASSSLGGGTETQYF.

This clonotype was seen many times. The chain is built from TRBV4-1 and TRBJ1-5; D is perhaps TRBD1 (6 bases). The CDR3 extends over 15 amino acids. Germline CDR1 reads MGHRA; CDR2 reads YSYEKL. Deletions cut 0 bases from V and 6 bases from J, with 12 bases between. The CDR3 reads CASSQESGDGQPQHF. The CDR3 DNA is TGCGCCAGCAGCCAAGAATCAGGGGATGGTCAGCCCCAGCATTTT.